The entry that follows covers one TCR beta chain sequence. This entry belongs to a study of T cell changes during pregnancy in multiple sclerosis. CDR1 SGHRS and CDR2 YFSETQ come from the germline V gene. The V gene lost 5 bases and the J gene lost 4 bases, with 12 bases spanning the gap. CDR3 length equals 14 residues. The method was immunoSEQ multiplex PCR; TCRdb's version includes in-frame clones alone and lacks a portion of them. The table shows 40,000 to 50,000 clones, with 80% to 90% occurring only once. This TCR came from a female donor with multiple sclerosis, enrolled in a pregnancy study. The chain is built from TRBV5-1 and TRBJ1-4; D might be TRBD1 (6 bases). This material consisted of CD4+ T cells from peripheral blood mononuclear cells, taken in the first trimester of pregnancy. This CDR3 is CASRQGLNNEKLFF. For the CDR3, the DNA is TGCGCCAGCAGACAGGGCCTAAATAATGAAAAACTGTTTTTT. Based on the CDR3 plus reference TRBV5-1 and TRBJ1-4, the full variable domain is KAGVTQTPRYLIKTRGQQVTLSCSPISGHRSVSWYQQTPGQGLQFLFEYFSETQRNKGNFPGRFSGRQFSNSRSEMNVSTLELGDSALYLCASRQGLNNEKLFFGSGTQLSVL.